This TCR beta chain was captured in a study of cytomegalovirus exposure and HLA in healthy donors. Concerning this clone itself: The target antigen is unknown.

Whole-study results and caveats: Generally TCR sequences proved uncommon, though certain public TCRs appeared in numerous donors. In an earlier analysis, productive rearrangement rates for most beta V segments clustered near 87% or 30%. V segments that were indistinguishable, TRBV6-2 and TRBV6-3 among them, were omitted from analysis.

Researchers ran the PCR with 60 Vbeta and 13 Jbeta primers. Authors' data handling: Later work found 65 million to 90 million unique TCR beta chains, with roughly 11 million shared. The protocol was immunoSEQ multiplex PCR, while the TCRdb copy is restricted to in-frame clones and leaves out a portion. For V, J and clone size, that table is used; D and trimming come from the DNA. The repertoire includes roughly 120,000 clones, 55% to 80% of them detected once, and 2.2% sits in the top ten. The CDR3 consists of 13 residues. Trimming removed 4 bases at V and 5 bases at J, with 8 bases between. Looked up from germline, CDR1 is SEHNR and CDR2 is FQNEAQ (reference sequence).

The TCR sequence derives from a woman younger than 45 in good health and CMV-seronegative. The source material was PBMCs. V gene TRBV7-9 combines with J gene TRBJ1-4, with a possible D match to TRBD1 (6 bases). In DNA form, the CDR3 reads TGTGCCAGCAGCTCTAGGGGGAATGAAAAACTGTTTTTT. Its translation is CASSSRGNEKLFF.